This TCR beta chain was retrieved from a study of blood T cell repertoires in COVID-19. About the study: Both acute and convalescent COVID-19 samples were obtained from the United States, Italy and Spain. Sources were T cells, B-cell-depleted T cells, or PBMCs; the material itself was cDNA or gDNA.

Per the original methods: From reference gene primer amplification, estimates of nucleated cell counts were derived. Here immunoSEQ multiplex PCR was the method, and the copy in TCRdb shows in-frame clones only, minus some. The V and J calls and clone size were taken over from that table, and D and trimming were inferred from the DNA. The table shows 95,000 to 150,000 clones, with over 70% occurring only once. Sample: peripheral blood. The sequence was collected from a man aged 65 to 79 with acute or convalescent COVID-19.

The CDR3 protein is CATSRDRTAGNTIYF. As DNA, the CDR3 is TGTGCCACCAGCAGAGATCGAACAGCAGGAAACACCATATATTTT. The chain recombines TRBV15 with TRBJ1-3; no reliable D call. In germline, CDR1 is LNHNV, CDR2 YYDKDF (reference sequence). The CDR3 loop spans 15 amino acids. Trimming took off 0 bases at V and 4 bases at J, with 10 bases between the two ends.